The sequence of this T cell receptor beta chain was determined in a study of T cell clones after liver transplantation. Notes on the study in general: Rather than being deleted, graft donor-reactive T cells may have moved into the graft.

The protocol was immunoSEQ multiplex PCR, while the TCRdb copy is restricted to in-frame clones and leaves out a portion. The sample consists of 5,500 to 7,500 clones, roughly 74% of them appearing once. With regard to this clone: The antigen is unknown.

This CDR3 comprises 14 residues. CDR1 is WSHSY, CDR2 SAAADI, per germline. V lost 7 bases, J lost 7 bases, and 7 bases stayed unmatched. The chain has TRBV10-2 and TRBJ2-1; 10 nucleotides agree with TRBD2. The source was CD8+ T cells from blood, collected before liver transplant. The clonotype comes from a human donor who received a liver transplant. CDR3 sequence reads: CASKRTSGANEQFF. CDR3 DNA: TGCGCCAGCAAGAGGACTAGCGGTGCGAATGAGCAGTTCTTC.